Shown below are 23 T cell receptor beta chains from a single sample sequenced in a study of cytotoxic CD8 clonotypes in ibrutinib-treated CLL (dated by TCRdb to the early 2020s). This specimen's time point label, interpreted: approximately 2 years on ibrutinib. Libraries were built with the immunoSEQ multiplex PCR assay. TCRdb re-hosts the immuneACCESS table, in-frame sequences only. Its copies lack some clones; in the studies checked, an unresolved V gene accounts for under half of them, and the cause for the rest is not known. The sample records 150,000 to 200,000 clones, around 70% of which are singletons. Of the sample, roughly 13% falls within the top ten clones. The material was PBMCs, obtained after 24 months of ibrutinib treatment. These receptors were obtained from a human donor with chronic lymphocytic leukemia.

The CDR3 coding sequence is TGTGCCTGGAGAGAACTAGCGGACTACAATGAGCAGTTCTTC. This translates into CAWRELADYNEQFF. V gene TRBV30 combines with J gene TRBJ2-1, with 8 positions matching TRBD2. CDR3 length equals 14 residues. In germline, CDR1 is GTSNPN, CDR2 SVGIG (reference sequence). J was trimmed by 3 bases and V by 3 bases; bases with no gene match: 4.

J is TRBJ2-7 and V is TRBV15, with D perhaps TRBD2 (6 bases). The germline CDR1 and CDR2 sequences are LNHNV and YYDKDF (reference sequence). The CDR3 loop spans 17 amino acids. V lost 1 base and J lost 2, with 18 bases in between. The CDR3 loop is CATSRATPAGGAYEQYF. The CDR3 nucleotides read TGTGCCACCAGCAGAGCTACCCCGGCCGGAGGGGCCTACGAGCAGTACTTC.

The V gene is TRBV27, the J gene TRBJ2-7; D may be TRBD1 (5 bases). The ends were cut back, 2 bases at V and 3 bases at J, with 8 bases in the middle. This CDR3 contains 13 residues. Germline V gene data show CDR1 as MNHEY and CDR2 as SMNVEV (reference sequence). The CDR3 sequence is CASSLGAYYEQYF. CDR3 in DNA: TGTGCCAGCAGTTTAGGGGCCTACTACGAGCAGTACTTC.

The V gene is TRBV5-1, the J gene TRBJ2-5; possibly TRBD1 or TRBD2 for D (6 bases each). CDR3 length: 17 amino acids. Trimming removed 4 bases at V and 1 base at J, with 20 bases between. Germline V gives CDR1 SGHRS, CDR2 YFSETQ. As DNA, the CDR3 is TGCGCCAGCAGCCTGTATGTCGGGGGCAGAGGCCAAGAGACCCAGTACTTC. Protein sequence: CASSLYVGGRGQETQYF.

Concerning this clone: One junction end does not reproduce the germline sequence, and a read error may be involved. In DNA form, the CDR3 reads TGTGCTAGCAGCTTGACAGAGGGCGACTACGAGCAGTACTTC. It yields the protein CASSLTEGDYEQYF. The chain recombines TRBV7-7 with TRBJ2-7, with D perhaps matching TRBD1 or TRBD2 (5 bases each). In germline, CDR1 is SSHAT, CDR2 FNYEAQ (reference sequence). The CDR3 runs to 14 residues.

This clone was seen a handful of times. The chain is built from TRBV7-9 and TRBJ2-5; 11 positions agree with TRBD2. Germline loops: CDR1 SEHNR, CDR2 FQNEAQ (reference sequence). The J segment lost 5 bases and the V segment lost 5 bases, leaving 10 bases of the junction unmatched. CDR3 length equals 16 residues. In DNA form, the CDR3 reads TGTGCCAGCAGCCGACTGTTTAGCGGGAGGGGGGAGACCCAGTACTTC. Protein sequence: CASSRLFSGRGETQYF. Supplemented by reference TRBV7-9 and TRBJ2-5, the full variable domain reads DTGVSQNPRHKITKRGQNVTFRCDPISEHNRLYWYRQTLGQGPEFLTYFQNEAQLEKSRLLSDRFSAERPKGSFSTLEIQRTEQGDSAMYLCASSRLFSGRGETQYFGPGTRLLVL.

This sequence joins TRBV6-5 and TRBJ2-7, with D maybe TRBD1 (6 bases). This CDR3 has 13 amino acids. The V and J ends lost 5 bases and 6 bases respectively, with 14 bases between them. Germline CDR1 is MNHEY and CDR2 is SVGAGI. The CDR3 protein is CASSRGIGREQYF. CDR3 bases: TGTGCCAGCAGTAGGGGGATTGGGCGCGAGCAGTACTTC.

The V and J genes are TRBV6-5 and TRBJ2-1, with TRBD2 matching 14 bases. The CDR3 is made up of 14 amino acids. CDR1 and CDR2 from the germline V gene are MNHEY and SVGAGI. V lost 5 bases, J lost 15 bases, and 9 bases stayed unmatched. The CDR3, as DNA: TGTGCCAGCAGTACCGGGACTAGCGGGGGCAGACCGTTCTTC. It yields the protein CASSTGTSGGRPFF.

The rearrangement links TRBV7-8 to TRBJ1-3; perhaps TRBD1 as D (6 bases). V lost 6 bases and J 4 bases, leaving 13 bases between the germline ends. Germline CDR1 is SGHVS and CDR2 is FQNEAQ. The CDR3 has 14 residues. The CDR3 sequence: CASSSGTNGNTIYF. In nucleotides, the CDR3 is TGTGCCAGCAGTTCCGGGACAAACGGAAACACCATATATTTT.

The rearrangement links TRBV5-1 to TRBJ2-1, with 7 bases matching TRBD1. The V gene's germline CDR1 is SGHRS and CDR2 YFSETQ. This CDR3 contains 16 residues. Trimming cost V 0 bases and J 0 bases; bases outside gene matches: 3. The CDR3 loop reads CASSLAGTDSYNEQFF. CDR3 in DNA: TGCGCCAGCAGCTTGGCCGGGACAGACTCCTACAATGAGCAGTTCTTC.

The chain links TRBV5-1 to TRBJ2-2; 7 positions match TRBD1. CDR1 SGHRS and CDR2 YFSETQ come from the germline V gene. This CDR3 has 15 amino acids. The junction had 9 bases not matched to a gene; V was cut back by 4 bases and J by 6 bases. CDR3 loop: CASSLDRTLSGELFF. The CDR3 coding sequence is TGCGCCAGCAGCCTGGACAGGACTTTATCCGGGGAGCTGTTTTTT.

This clone was observed a handful of times. The rearrangement links TRBV10-3 to TRBJ1-1, with D possibly TRBD1 on 5 matching bases. V was trimmed by 7 bases and J by 7 bases, leaving 13 bases between them. This CDR3 has 12 residues. CDR1 is ENHRY and CDR2 is SYGVKD in the germline V gene. This CDR3 reads CAIKQADFEAFF. In DNA form, the CDR3 reads TGTGCCATCAAACAGGCCGACTTTGAAGCTTTCTTT.

The V gene is TRBV7-6, the J gene TRBJ1-4; the D is unclear. The ends were cut back, 3 bases at V and 6 bases at J, with 5 bases in the middle. The CDR3 has 12 residues. Per the germline V gene, CDR1 is SGHVS and CDR2 is FNYEAQ. In nucleotides, the CDR3 is TGTGCCAGCAGCTTGGACGATGAAAAACTGTTTTTT. It encodes CASSLDDEKLFF. The full variable domain, rest sourced from reference TRBV7-6 and TRBJ1-4, is GAGVSQSPRYKVTKRGQDVALRCDPISGHVSLYWYRQALGQGPEFLTYFNYEAQQDKSGLPNDRFSAERPEGSISTLTIQRTEQRDSAMYRCASSLDDEKLFFGSGTQLSVL.

This chain uses TRBV4-3 with TRBJ2-1; unclear D gene. The CDR3 is made up of 14 amino acids. Trimming removed 2 bases at V and 6 bases at J, with 11 bases between. CDR1 and CDR2 (germline): LGHNA, YSLEER. The CDR3 is CASSQRSRTNEQFF. The DNA of the CDR3 is TGCGCCAGCAGCCAACGGTCCAGAACCAATGAGCAGTTCTTC.

The J gene is TRBJ2-1, the V gene TRBV5-1; TRBD2 matches 9 bases. CDR3 length equals 16 residues. Germline loops: CDR1 SGHRS, CDR2 YFSETQ. The J segment lost 7 bases and the V segment lost 4 bases, leaving 12 bases of the junction unmatched. The CDR3: CASSGGTSFDGNEQFF. CDR3 bases: TGCGCCAGCAGCGGCGGGACTAGCTTTGATGGGAATGAGCAGTTCTTC.

In DNA form, the CDR3 reads TGCGCCAGCACCCCGCGGGGCTTATCCTACGAGCAGTACTTC. This translates into CASTPRGLSYEQYF. This sequence joins TRBV4-1 and TRBJ2-7, with a tentative D call TRBD2 (6 bases). The CDR3 extends over 14 amino acids. Trimming cost V 7 bases and J 1 base, with 14 bases left between them. Germline-derived CDR1 and CDR2 are MGHRA and YSYEKL.

J is TRBJ2-3 and V is TRBV4-3, with 8 bases lining up with TRBD1. The germline gives CDR1 LGHNA, CDR2 YSLEER. V shed 2 bases, J shed 8 bases, and the junction held 0 bases outside the gene matches. The CDR3 is made up of 12 amino acids. The CDR3 loop reads CASSQTGGTQYF. In nucleotides, the CDR3 is TGCGCCAGCAGCCAAACAGGGGGTACGCAGTATTTT.

The chain carries TRBV18 and TRBJ1-5; D not resolved. The CDR3 has 15 amino acids. Trimming shortened V by 3 bases and J by 2 bases, and 11 bases separated the two germline ends. Germline-derived CDR1 and CDR2 are KGHSH and LQKENI. CDR3 nucleotides: TGTGCCAGCTCACCGGAAGTCGGTGGCAATCAGCCCCAGCATTTT. Translation gives CASSPEVGGNQPQHF.

On this clone: The junction differs from germline at one of its ends, possibly a read error. The chain carries TRBV10-3 and TRBJ2-2, with D possibly matching TRBD1 (6 bases). CDR1 ENHRY and CDR2 SYGVKD come from the germline V gene. The CDR3 extends over 14 amino acids. The CDR3 sequence: CASSSSGDTGELFF. DNA of the CDR3: TGTGCCAGCAGTTCTTCAGGGGACACCGGGGAGCTGTTTTTT.

This chain uses TRBV6-5 with TRBJ2-3; D is unresolved. CDR1 and CDR2 from the germline V gene are MNHEY and SVGAGI. V dropped 5 bases and J dropped 5 bases, with 11 bases sitting between them. This CDR3 contains 13 residues. The CDR3 loop is CASSIFVGDTQYF. CDR3 coding DNA: TGTGCCAGCAGTATTTTCGTGGGAGATACGCAGTATTTT.

The chain uses TRBV18 and TRBJ2-5; no clear D. Trimming shortened V by 0 bases and J by 7 bases, and 6 bases separated the two germline ends. CDR1 KGHSH and CDR2 LQKENI come from the germline V gene. The CDR3 covers 12 residues. CDR3: CASSPPASTQYF. CDR3 in DNA: TGTGCCAGCTCACCACCCGCGTCGACCCAGTACTTC.

The chain links TRBV5-1 to TRBJ1-1, with a possible D match to TRBD1 (6 bases). The germline V gene encodes CDR1 SGHRS and CDR2 YFSETQ. V gave up 3 bases and J gave up 4 bases, with 10 bases separating them. This CDR3 comprises 13 residues. The CDR3 nucleotides are TGCGCCAGCAGCTCCGAGGGGGGCACTGAAGCTTTCTTT. As protein: CASSSEGGTEAFF.

The rearrangement joins TRBV5-4 to TRBJ2-7; TRBD2 aligns across 9 bases. The germline V gene has CDR1 SGHNT and CDR2 YYREEE (reference sequence). Losses at the gene ends were 4 bases for V and 3 bases for J; bases not matched to a gene: 5. CDR3 length equals 14 residues. The CDR3 spells CASSASSGSYEQYF. For the CDR3, the DNA is TGTGCCAGCAGCGCAAGTAGCGGGAGCTACGAGCAGTACTTC.